This record concerns one TCR beta chain sequence. The antigen remains unidentified. CDR1 and CDR2 (germline): KGHDR, SFDVKD. This CDR3 has 15 residues. The V end lost 3 bases, the J end lost 8 bases, and 16 bases lay between the germline ends. This entry is derived from a study of CD8 T cells in ankylosing spondylitis. Study-wide points: Among TCR beta sequences, a motif of fewer than 10 highly homologous variants appeared characteristic of ankylosing spondylitis blood.

TCRdb recomputed calls from the 5' RACE reads with MiXCR, one row per CDR3 protein. The sample includes 400,000 or so distinct CDR3 sequences, more than 25% seen only once; the top ten take 0.89%. This chain joins TRBV24-1 and TRBJ2-1; D might be TRBD1 or TRBD2, each matching 7 bases. The specimen was blood, either unsorted or a sorted T cell fraction (not recorded which). The receptor comes from a male donor with ankylosing spondylitis. The CDR3 region has the DNA TGTGCCACCAGTGATCCAGGGGGGGGCTTGGATGAGCAGTTCTTC. This translates into CATSDPGGGLDEQFF.